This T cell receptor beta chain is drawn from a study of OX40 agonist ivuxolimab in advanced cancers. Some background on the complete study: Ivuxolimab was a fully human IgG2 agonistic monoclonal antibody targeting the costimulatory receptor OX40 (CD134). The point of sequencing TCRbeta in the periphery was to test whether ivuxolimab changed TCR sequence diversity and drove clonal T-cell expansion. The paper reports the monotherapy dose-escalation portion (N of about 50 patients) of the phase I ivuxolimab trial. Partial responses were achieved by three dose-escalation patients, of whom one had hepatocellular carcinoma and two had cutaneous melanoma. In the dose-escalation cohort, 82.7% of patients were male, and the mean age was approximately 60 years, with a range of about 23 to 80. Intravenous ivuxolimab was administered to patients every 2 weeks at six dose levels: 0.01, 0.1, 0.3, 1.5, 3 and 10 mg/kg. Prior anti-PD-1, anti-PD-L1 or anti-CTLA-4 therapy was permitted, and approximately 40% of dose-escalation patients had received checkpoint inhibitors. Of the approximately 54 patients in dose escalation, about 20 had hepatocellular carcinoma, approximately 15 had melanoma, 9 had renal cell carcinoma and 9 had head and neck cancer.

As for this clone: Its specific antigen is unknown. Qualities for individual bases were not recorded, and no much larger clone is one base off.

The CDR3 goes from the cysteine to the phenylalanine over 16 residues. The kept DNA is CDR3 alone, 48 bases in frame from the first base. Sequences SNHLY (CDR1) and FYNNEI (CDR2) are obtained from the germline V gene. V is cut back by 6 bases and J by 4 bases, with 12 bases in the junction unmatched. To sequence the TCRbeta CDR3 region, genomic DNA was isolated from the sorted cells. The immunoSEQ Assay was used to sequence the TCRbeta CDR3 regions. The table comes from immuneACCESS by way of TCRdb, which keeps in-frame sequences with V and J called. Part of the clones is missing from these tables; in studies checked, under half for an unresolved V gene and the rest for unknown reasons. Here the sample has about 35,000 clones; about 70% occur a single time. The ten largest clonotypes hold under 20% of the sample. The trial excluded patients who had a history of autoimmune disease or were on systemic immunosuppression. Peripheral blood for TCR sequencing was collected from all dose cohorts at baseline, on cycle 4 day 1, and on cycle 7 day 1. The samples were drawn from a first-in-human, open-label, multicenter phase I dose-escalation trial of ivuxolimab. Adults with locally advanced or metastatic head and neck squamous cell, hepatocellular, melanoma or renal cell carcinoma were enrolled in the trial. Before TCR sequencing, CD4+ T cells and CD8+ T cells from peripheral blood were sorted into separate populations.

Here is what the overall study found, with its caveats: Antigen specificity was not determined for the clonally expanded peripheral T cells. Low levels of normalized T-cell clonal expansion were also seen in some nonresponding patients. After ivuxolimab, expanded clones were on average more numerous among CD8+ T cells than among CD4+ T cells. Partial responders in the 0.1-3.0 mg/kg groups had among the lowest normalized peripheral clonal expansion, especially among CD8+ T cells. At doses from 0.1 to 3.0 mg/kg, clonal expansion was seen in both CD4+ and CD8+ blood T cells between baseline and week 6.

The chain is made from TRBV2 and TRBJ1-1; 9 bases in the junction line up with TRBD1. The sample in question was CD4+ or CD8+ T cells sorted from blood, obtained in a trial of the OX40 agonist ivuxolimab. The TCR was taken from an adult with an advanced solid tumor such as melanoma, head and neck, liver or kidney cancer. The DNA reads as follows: TGTGCCAGCAGCGACAGGGGGATCTGGATCGGCACTGAAGCTTTCTTT. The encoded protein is CASSDRGIWIGTEAFF.